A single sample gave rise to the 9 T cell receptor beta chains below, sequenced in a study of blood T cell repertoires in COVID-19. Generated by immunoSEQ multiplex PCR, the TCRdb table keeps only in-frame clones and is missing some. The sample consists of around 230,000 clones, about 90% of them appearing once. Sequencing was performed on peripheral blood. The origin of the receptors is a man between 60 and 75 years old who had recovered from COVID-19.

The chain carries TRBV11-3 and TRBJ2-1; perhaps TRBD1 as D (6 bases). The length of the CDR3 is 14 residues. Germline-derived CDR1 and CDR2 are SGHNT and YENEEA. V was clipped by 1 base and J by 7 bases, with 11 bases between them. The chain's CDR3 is CASSLVSTGNEQFF. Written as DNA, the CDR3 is TGTGCCAGCAGCTTAGTCTCAACAGGGAATGAGCAGTTCTTC.

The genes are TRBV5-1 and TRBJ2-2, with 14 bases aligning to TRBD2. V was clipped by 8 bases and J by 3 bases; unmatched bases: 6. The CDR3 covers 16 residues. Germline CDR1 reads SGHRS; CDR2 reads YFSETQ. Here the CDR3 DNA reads TGCGCCAGTTCGACTAGCGGGGGGGCCGACACCGGGGAGCTGTTTTTT. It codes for CASSTSGGADTGELFF. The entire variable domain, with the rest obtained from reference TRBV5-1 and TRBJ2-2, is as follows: KAGVTQTPRYLIKTRGQQVTLSCSPISGHRSVSWYQQTPGQGLQFLFEYFSETQRNKGNFPGRFSGRQFSNSRSEMNVSTLELGDSALYLCASSTSGGADTGELFFGEGSRLTVL.

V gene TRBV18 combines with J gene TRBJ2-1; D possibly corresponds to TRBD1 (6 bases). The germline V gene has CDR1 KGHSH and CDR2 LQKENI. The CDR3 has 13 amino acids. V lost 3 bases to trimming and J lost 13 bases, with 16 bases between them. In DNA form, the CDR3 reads TGTGCCAGCTCACCCCCGACAGGAGTTGGACAGTTCTTC. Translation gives CASSPPTGVGQFF.

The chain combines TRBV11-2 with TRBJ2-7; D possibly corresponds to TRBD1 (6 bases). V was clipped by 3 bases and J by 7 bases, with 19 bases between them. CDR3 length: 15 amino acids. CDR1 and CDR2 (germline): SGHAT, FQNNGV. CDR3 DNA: TGTGCCAGCAGCTTTAAGTTTGCAGGGGCGGAAGAGCAGTACTTC. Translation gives CASSFKFAGAEEQYF.

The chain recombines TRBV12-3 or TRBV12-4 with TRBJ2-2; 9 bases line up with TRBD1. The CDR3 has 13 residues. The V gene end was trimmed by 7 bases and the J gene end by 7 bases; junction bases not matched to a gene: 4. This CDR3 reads CASTETGGGELFF. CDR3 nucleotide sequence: TGTGCCAGCACCGAGACAGGGGGCGGGGAGCTGTTTTTT.

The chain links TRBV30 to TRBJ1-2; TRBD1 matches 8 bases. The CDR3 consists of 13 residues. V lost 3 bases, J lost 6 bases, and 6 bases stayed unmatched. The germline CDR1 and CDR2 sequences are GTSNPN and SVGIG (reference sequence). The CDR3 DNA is TGTGCCTGGAGCGCCAGGGGGCTGGATGGCTACACCTTC. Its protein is CAWSARGLDGYTF.

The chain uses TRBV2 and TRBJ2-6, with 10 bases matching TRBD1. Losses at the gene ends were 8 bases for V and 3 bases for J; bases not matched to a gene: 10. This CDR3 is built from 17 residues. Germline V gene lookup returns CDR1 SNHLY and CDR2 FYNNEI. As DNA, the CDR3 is TGTGCCAGCGGGCCGGGACAGGGGATGAGTGGGGCCAACGTCCTGACTTTC. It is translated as CASGPGQGMSGANVLTF. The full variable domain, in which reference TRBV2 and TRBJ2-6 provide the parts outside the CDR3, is EPEVTQTPSHQVTQMGQEVILRCVPISNHLYFYWYRQILGQKVEFLVSFYNNEISEKSEIFDDQFSVERPDGSNFTLKIRSTKLEDSAMYFCASGPGQGMSGANVLTFGAGSRLTVL.

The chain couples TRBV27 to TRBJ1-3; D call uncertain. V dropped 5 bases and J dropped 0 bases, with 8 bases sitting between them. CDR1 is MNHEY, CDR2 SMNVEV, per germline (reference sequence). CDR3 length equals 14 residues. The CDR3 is CASSPRGSGNTIYF. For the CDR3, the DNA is TGTGCCAGCAGTCCCCGGGGCTCTGGAAACACCATATATTTT.

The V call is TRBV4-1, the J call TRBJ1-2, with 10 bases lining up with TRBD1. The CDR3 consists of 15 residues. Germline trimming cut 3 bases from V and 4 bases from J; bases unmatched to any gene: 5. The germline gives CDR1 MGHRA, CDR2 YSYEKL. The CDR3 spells CASSQGTGVVYGYTF. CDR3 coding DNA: TGCGCCAGCAGCCAGGGGACAGGGGTGGTCTATGGCTACACCTTC.